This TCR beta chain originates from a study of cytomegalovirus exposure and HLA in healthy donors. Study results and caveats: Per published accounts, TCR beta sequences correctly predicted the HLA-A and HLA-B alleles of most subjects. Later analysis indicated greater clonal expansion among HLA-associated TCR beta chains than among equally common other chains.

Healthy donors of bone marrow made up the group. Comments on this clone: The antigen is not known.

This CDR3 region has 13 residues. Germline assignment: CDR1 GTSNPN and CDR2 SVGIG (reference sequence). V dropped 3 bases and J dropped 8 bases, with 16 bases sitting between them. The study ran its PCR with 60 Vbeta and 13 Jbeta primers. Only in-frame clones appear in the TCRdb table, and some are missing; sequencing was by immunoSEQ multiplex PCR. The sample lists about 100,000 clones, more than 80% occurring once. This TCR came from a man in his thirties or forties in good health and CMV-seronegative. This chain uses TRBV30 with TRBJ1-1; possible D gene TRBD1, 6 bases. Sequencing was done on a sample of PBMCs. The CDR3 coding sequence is TGTGCCTGGAGGACAGGAGGCTACGGAGAAGCTTTCTTT. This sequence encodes CAWRTGGYGEAFF.